What follows are 32 T cell receptor beta chains derived from one specimen sequenced in a study of blood T cell repertoires in COVID-19. The repertoire was sequenced with immunoSEQ multiplex PCR; TCRdb's copy has only in-frame clones and lacks some. The sample lists roughly 130,000 clones; around 84% were seen once. The sample comprised PBMCs or T cells enriched from blood (not recorded which). Receptors originate from a young woman who had recovered from COVID-19.

The chain joins TRBV7-2 to TRBJ2-5, with 8 bases fitting TRBD2. This CDR3 spans 14 amino acids. From germline, CDR1 is SGHTA and CDR2 FQGNSA. The junction had 6 bases not matched to a gene; V was cut back by 4 bases and J by 5 bases. DNA of the CDR3: TGTGCCAGCAGCTCAGGACTAGCCCGGGAGACCCAGTACTTC. It codes for CASSSGLARETQYF.

V usage is TRBV5-1 and J usage is TRBJ2-7; D might be TRBD2 (6 bases). The CDR3 sequence is 16 residues long. Between the trimmed V and J ends, which lost 0 bases and 5 bases, there was a span of 18 bases. The germline V gene encodes CDR1 SGHRS and CDR2 YFSETQ. In nucleotides, the CDR3 is TGCGCCAGCAGCTTGGCCGGGTTGCAGGGAGGACACGAGCAGTACTTC. Translation: CASSLAGLQGGHEQYF.

The rearrangement joins TRBV6-6 to TRBJ1-1; TRBD1 matches 12 bases. The germline gives CDR1 MNHNY, CDR2 SVGAGI (reference sequence). This CDR3 has 15 residues. With V trimmed by 5 bases and J by 4 bases, 5 bases remained unmatched. CDR3 nucleotides: TGTGCCAGCAGTCGGGACAGGGGGCTGGGCACTGAAGCTTTCTTT. Protein product: CASSRDRGLGTEAFF.

The chain uses TRBV7-8 and TRBJ2-7; D is perhaps TRBD2 (6 bases). In germline, CDR1 is SGHVS, CDR2 FQNEAQ. The V and J ends lost 2 bases and 6 bases respectively, with 20 bases between them. The CDR3 consists of 16 residues. CDR3 sequence reads: CASSLSVGGGMGEQYF. CDR3 DNA sequence: TGTGCCAGCAGCTTATCCGTGGGAGGCGGGATGGGCGAGCAGTACTTC. Full variable domain (remainder filled in from reference TRBV7-8 and TRBJ2-7): GAGVSQSPRYKVAKRGQDVALRCDPISGHVSLFWYQQALGQGPEFLTYFQNEAQLDKSGLPSDRFFAERPEGSVSTLKIQRTQQEDSAVYLCASSLSVGGGMGEQYFGPGTRLTVT.

The chain uses TRBV25-1 and TRBJ2-5, with a weak D call TRBD2 (6 bases). CDR3 length: 11 residues. V was clipped by 10 bases and J by 4 bases, with 10 bases between them. Germline V lookup: CDR1 MGHDK, CDR2 SYGVNS. CDR3 protein: CAISGAETQYF. CDR3 in DNA: TGTGCCATTAGCGGCGCAGAGACCCAGTACTTC.

V usage is TRBV28 and J usage is TRBJ2-3; 9 bases agree with TRBD2. V was pared by 1 base and J by 3 bases, with 14 bases of the junction left unmatched. The germline gives CDR1 MDHEN, CDR2 SYDVKM. The CDR3 has 19 residues. The CDR3 region is CASSLSPPFSGSTTDTQYF. CDR3 nucleotides: TGTGCCAGCAGTTTATCCCCTCCTTTTAGCGGGAGCACGACAGATACGCAGTATTTT.

The chain recombines TRBV30 with TRBJ1-5; tentative D call: TRBD1 (5 bases). The V end was cut by 5 bases, the J end by 5 bases, with 13 bases between. Germline lookup yields CDR1 GTSNPN and CDR2 SVGIG (reference sequence). The CDR3 length is 13 residues. The DNA of the CDR3 is TGTGCCTGGGGCGGTAGGGGCGATCAGCCCCAGCATTTT. Translated, it gives CAWGGRGDQPQHF.

The chain recombines TRBV27 with TRBJ2-7; tentatively, D is TRBD2 (6 bases). The germline V and J ends were trimmed by 2 bases and 3 bases, with 11 bases remaining between them. Germline assignment: CDR1 MNHEY and CDR2 SMNVEV (reference sequence). The CDR3 runs 14 residues. The CDR3 here is CASSLRGGYYEQYF. The CDR3 DNA follows: TGTGCCAGCAGTTTAAGGGGAGGTTACTACGAGCAGTACTTC.

Details on this clone: The same CDR3 can be traced to other DNA sequences in this sample. The rearrangement uses TRBV18 and TRBJ1-2, with 7 nucleotides matching TRBD1. CDR1 is KGHSH and CDR2 is LQKENI in the germline V gene. This CDR3 has 13 residues. The ends lost 3 bases at V and 5 bases at J; junction bases unmatched: 3. The CDR3 region has the DNA TGTGCCAGCTCACCGGACAGGAATTATGGCTACACCTTC. Its protein product is CASSPDRNYGYTF.

The table lists this clone with a count of one. A read error may produce the germline difference seen at one junction end. The V gene is TRBV7-7, the J gene TRBJ1-5; 7 nucleotides agree with TRBD1. CDR3 length: 15 amino acids. The germline CDR1 and CDR2 sequences are SSHAT and FNYEAQ (reference sequence). As DNA, the CDR3 is TGTGCTAGCAGCTCCGGACAGGTTTTCAATCAGCCCCAGCATTTT. Its translation: CASSSGQVFNQPQHF.

This clone showed up just once. The genes are TRBV21-1 and TRBJ2-1; the table's TRBD2 call for D was not verified on the DNA. TRBV21-1 counts as a pseudogene. The CDR3 is 16 amino acids. The CDR3 DNA sequence: TGTGCCAGCAGCAAAGGCGGCGGGAGTACCTACAATGAGCAGTTCTTC. Protein: CASSKGGGSTYNEQFF.

The rearrangement links TRBV6-4 to TRBJ2-2; D gene uncertain. The length of the CDR3 is 15 residues. Trimming removed 2 bases at V and 2 bases at J, with 9 bases between. Germline CDR1 and CDR2: MRHNA and SNTAGT. The CDR3 coding sequence is TGTGCCAGCAGTGACAACCCGACTAACACCGGGGAGCTGTTTTTT. Its protein product is CASSDNPTNTGELFF.

This clone has only one observation. The chain links TRBV5-4 to TRBJ2-1, with D uncertain. CDR1 is SGHNT and CDR2 is YYREEE in the germline V gene (reference sequence). V shed 0 bases and J shed 4 bases, with 8 bases lying between them. The CDR3 is made up of 14 amino acids. This CDR3 is CASSLEPSYNEQFF. The DNA for the CDR3 is TGTGCCAGCAGCTTGGAACCCAGTTACAATGAGCAGTTCTTC.

This sequence joins TRBV18 and TRBJ2-2; D is possibly TRBD2 (6 bases). Germline CDR1 KGHSH, CDR2 LQKENI. The length of the CDR3 is 15 residues. With 2 bases removed from V and 6 bases from J, the gap between germline ends came to 13 bases. CDR3 sequence: CASSPVRLDAGELFF. The DNA for the CDR3 is TGTGCCAGCTCACCAGTTCGACTAGACGCCGGGGAGCTGTTTTTT.

The V and J genes are TRBV25-1 and TRBJ2-2, with 8 bases aligning to TRBD2. V was pared by 2 bases and J by 6 bases, with 11 bases of the junction left unmatched. The CDR3 has 17 residues. Germline V gene lookup returns CDR1 MGHDK and CDR2 SYGVNS. CDR3 protein: CASSEVGSGRSAGELFF. DNA for the CDR3: TGTGCCAGCAGTGAAGTCGGGAGCGGGAGAAGCGCCGGGGAGCTGTTTTTT.

The chain carries TRBV6-5 and TRBJ1-2, with D perhaps matching TRBD1 (5 bases). V was shortened by 7 bases and J by 2 bases, with 17 bases between the two germline ends. CDR3 length: 15 amino acids. Germline CDR1 and CDR2: MNHEY and SVGAGI. CDR3: CASTPLGAGNYGYTF. In nucleotides, the CDR3 is TGTGCCAGCACCCCTCTTGGGGCCGGGAACTATGGCTACACCTTC.

This chain joins TRBV27 and TRBJ2-1; 15 nucleotides match TRBD2. This CDR3 is built from 19 residues. V gave up 4 bases and J gave up 6 bases; unmatched junction bases: 13. Germline V gene lookup returns CDR1 MNHEY and CDR2 SMNVEV (reference sequence). This CDR3 reads CASSSGLAGGPGVFNEQFF. CDR3 bases: TGTGCCAGCAGTTCAGGACTAGCGGGAGGGCCGGGGGTTTTCAATGAGCAGTTCTTC.

The chain couples TRBV7-8 to TRBJ1-2; tentatively, D is TRBD1 (6 bases). V lost 1 base, J lost 5 bases, and 11 bases lay in between. This CDR3 has 14 residues. Germline assignment: CDR1 SGHVS and CDR2 FQNEAQ. CDR3 loop: CASSLGGQLYGYTF. The CDR3 nucleotides are TGTGCCAGCAGCTTAGGGGGGCAGCTTTATGGCTACACCTTC.

The V call is TRBV30, the J call TRBJ1-1; D is undetermined. The V gene's germline CDR1 is GTSNPN and CDR2 SVGIG (reference sequence). The CDR3 covers 11 residues. Trimming took off 4 bases at V and 10 bases at J, with 13 bases between the two ends. CDR3 sequence: CAWIYTSGAFF. The CDR3 nucleotides are TGTGCCTGGATTTACACTTCGGGAGCTTTCTTT.

The gene calls are TRBV6-2 or TRBV6-3 and TRBJ1-1; 8 bases match TRBD1. Germline assignment: CDR1 MNHEY and CDR2 SVGEGT. V trimming: 6 bases; J trimming: 1 base; junction bases outside the gene matches: 16. There are 18 residues in the CDR3. The CDR3 nucleotides are TGTGCCAGCAGCCCCCCCGCGCTCAGACAGGGGAGGAACACTGAAGCTTTCTTT. Translating gives CASSPPALRQGRNTEAFF.

The CDR3 protein is CASSLDLRGLGNEKLFF. CDR3 nucleotide sequence: TGTGCCAGCAGCTTAGACCTCAGGGGGCTCGGTAATGAAAAACTGTTTTTT. This chain uses TRBV7-9 with TRBJ1-4; 8 bases are shared with TRBD1. V lost 1 base and J lost 4; bases outside the gene matches: 8. CDR1 is SEHNR and CDR2 is FQNEAQ in the germline V gene (reference sequence). The CDR3 loop spans 17 amino acids.

V gene TRBV9 combines with J gene TRBJ2-1; the match to TRBD2 covers 8 bases. Germline CDR1 and CDR2: SGDLS and YYNGEE. The length of the CDR3 is 17 residues. Germline trimming cut 4 bases from V and 6 bases from J; bases unmatched to any gene: 15. The CDR3 nucleotides read TGTGCCAGCAGCTCGTATAAGGGGAAGCGGGAGCTCAATGAGCAGTTCTTC. It yields the protein CASSSYKGKRELNEQFF.

The chain is built from TRBV18 and TRBJ2-4; the match to TRBD2 covers 9 bases. The CDR3 runs to 16 residues. Trimming at V came to 1 base and at J to 4 bases, leaving 5 bases not matched to a gene. Looked up from germline, CDR1 is KGHSH and CDR2 is LQKENI. CDR3 loop: CASSPRLADLKNIQYF. DNA of the CDR3: TGTGCCAGCTCACCACGACTAGCGGACCTGAAAAACATTCAGTACTTC.

The chain combines TRBV11-3 with TRBJ2-1, with D perhaps TRBD2 (5 bases). The V and J ends lost 0 bases and 2 bases respectively, with 8 bases between them. The germline gives CDR1 SGHNT, CDR2 YENEEA. The CDR3 extends over 15 amino acids. The chain's CDR3 is CASSLDRRAYNEQFF. As DNA, the CDR3 is TGTGCCAGCAGCTTAGACCGGCGGGCCTACAATGAGCAGTTCTTC.

The chain employs TRBV9 and TRBJ2-2, with 9 bases identical to TRBD2. Germline assignment: CDR1 SGDLS and CDR2 YYNGEE. The CDR3 length is 15 residues. J lost 6 bases, V lost 4 bases, and 7 bases had no gene match. CDR3 loop: CASSLSGSTAGELFF. The CDR3 DNA follows: TGTGCCAGCAGCCTTAGCGGGAGTACGGCCGGGGAGCTGTTTTTT.

This chain connects TRBV30 to TRBJ1-3, with D unclear. The CDR3 is 13 residues long. Germline V gene data show CDR1 as GTSNPN and CDR2 as SVGIG (reference sequence). V lost 0 bases and J 3 bases, leaving 6 bases between the germline ends. The DNA for the CDR3 is TGTGCCTGGAGTGTCCAGTTTGGAAACACCATATATTTT. Its protein is CAWSVQFGNTIYF.

The J gene is TRBJ2-1, the V gene TRBV19; 9 nucleotides line up with TRBD1. This CDR3 is built from 15 residues. J gave up 5 bases and V 5 bases, and 7 bases lay outside the gene matches. The germline CDR1 and CDR2 sequences are LNHDA and SQIVND (reference sequence). The CDR3 sequence: CASSYRGPRNNEQFF. DNA of the CDR3: TGTGCCAGTAGTTACAGGGGGCCACGAAACAATGAGCAGTTCTTC.

The rearrangement uses TRBV27 and TRBJ1-6; 8 bases line up with TRBD1. After removal of 5 bases from V and 6 bases from J, the junction contained 9 bases not matched to a gene. CDR3 length: 16 residues. Germline CDR1 MNHEY, CDR2 SMNVEV (reference sequence). CDR3 protein: CASSQFQGAVNSPLHF. CDR3 sequence (DNA): TGTGCCAGCAGTCAATTTCAGGGGGCAGTTAATTCACCCCTCCACTTT.

The chain has TRBV5-4 and TRBJ2-3; 8 bases are a match to TRBD2. J gave up 0 bases and V 4 bases, and 10 bases lay outside the gene matches. Germline V gene data show CDR1 as SGHNT and CDR2 as YYREEE (reference sequence). The length of the CDR3 is 17 residues. CDR3 DNA sequence: TGTGCCAGCAGCACTGCTGGCGGGAGGTTGAGCACAGATACGCAGTATTTT. Encoded protein: CASSTAGGRLSTDTQYF.

The chain combines TRBV11-2 with TRBJ1-2; tentative D call: TRBD1 (6 bases). Deletions cut 3 bases from V and 7 bases from J, with 12 bases between. CDR1 and CDR2 from the germline V gene are SGHAT and FQNNGV. The CDR3 totals 13 residues. CDR3 residues: CASSLVQGVGYTF. CDR3 nucleotide sequence: TGTGCCAGCAGCTTGGTACAGGGAGTTGGCTACACCTTC. Full variable domain (outside the CDR3, taken from reference TRBV11-2 and TRBJ1-2): EAGVAQSPRYKIIEKRQSVAFWCNPISGHATLYWYQQILGQGPKLLIQFQNNGVVDDSQLPKDRFSAERLKGVDSTLKIQPAKLEDSAVYLCASSLVQGVGYTFGSGTRLTVV.

The J gene is TRBJ1-1, the V gene TRBV5-6; D is perhaps TRBD1 (5 bases). The CDR3 is 14 amino acids. From germline, CDR1 is SGHDT and CDR2 YYEEEE. V was pared by 1 base and J by 7 bases, with 14 bases between. The CDR3 nucleotides are TGTGCCAGCAGCTTGAGGGGCAGGGCAGGTGAAGCTTTCTTT. Amino acids: CASSLRGRAGEAFF.

This chain connects TRBV29-1 to TRBJ2-1; 7 positions match TRBD2. CDR3 length: 15 amino acids. J gave up 0 bases and V 6 bases, and 8 bases lay outside the gene matches. From germline, CDR1 is SQVTM and CDR2 ANQGSEA. The CDR3 DNA is TGCAGCGTAGGCGGGAGACAGAGCTCCTACAATGAGCAGTTCTTC. As protein: CSVGGRQSSYNEQFF.